This paragraph covers one T cell receptor beta chain sequence. The antigen remains undetermined. The data stem from a study of shared clonotypes between healthy human individuals. Findings and caveats of the study: Naive subsets, compared against memory subsets, generally had larger estimated richness values.

Naive CD8 cells were CD45RO-negative, positively selected for CCR7, excluding terminally differentiated effector memory CD45RA+ cells. The healthy adult donors were HIV-negative and reported no recent acute infections or vaccinations. The repertoire was sequenced with immunoSEQ multiplex PCR; TCRdb's copy has only in-frame clones and lacks some. Among some 2 million clones listed, approximately 94% were seen once. With 1 base removed from V and 5 bases from J, the gap between germline ends came to 8 bases. CDR1 is MDHEN and CDR2 is SYDVKM in the germline V gene. The CDR3 extends over 14 amino acids. The chain is built from TRBV28 and TRBJ1-4; D gene unclear. The receptor's source is a man aged 18 to 29 in good health. Sequences were obtained from naive CD8+ T cells sorted from blood. As DNA, the CDR3 is TGTGCCAGCAGTTTATACATCGGCAATGAAAAACTGTTTTTT. It encodes CASSLYIGNEKLFF.